This T cell receptor (beta chain) was sequenced during a study of Ad26.COV2.S vaccination and SARS-CoV-2 variants. General study findings and limits: Vaccinees reportedly had broad spike-specific CD8+ and CD4+ T cell responses.

The CDR3 has 11 amino acids. Germline values: CDR1 DFQATT, CDR2 SNEGSKA (reference sequence). Trimming removed 1 base at V and 8 bases at J, with 8 bases between. The treatment is: 15 to 20 received Ad26.COV2.S at low or high dose, single or two shots; several received placebo; per-sample allocation not given. Sample collection was performed on day 63 after the first vaccine or placebo injection. SARS-CoV-2 spike from the Wuhan strain was encoded by the vaccine, an Ad26 vector. Sequencing used immunoSEQ multiplex PCR; TCRdb keeps in-frame clones, though not all of them. The sample carries around 270,000 clones, around 85% recorded once. Concerning this clone itself: Its antigen is undetermined.

Source: peripheral blood, taken in a trial of Ad26.COV2.S vaccine versus placebo. The clonotype was recovered from a person between 18 and 65 years old who received the Ad26.COV2.S COVID-19 vaccine or a placebo. V is TRBV20-1 and J is TRBJ1-2; no clear D gene. In DNA, the CDR3 is TGCAGTGCTAGAGTAGGCGGGGGCTACACCTTC. This encodes CSARVGGGYTF.